Listed below are T cell receptor beta chains from one sample, sequenced in a study of T-cell memory formation after mild COVID-19. MiXCR, run by TCRdb on the 5' RACE reads, gives a single entry per CDR3 protein. The data contain fewer than 700,000 distinct CDR3 sequences, 20% to 25% of them singletons. Sequencing was performed on PBMCs or a T cell subset sorted from them (not recorded which). Receptor source: an adult woman who had mild COVID-19 (a few samples of this study predate the infection). Cell type and time point are not known. The CDR3 runs from the conserved cysteine through the conserved F or W. A D gene is named only where the DNA matches it firmly. Part of the rows lack a size; the others show once, few, many or a class for expanded clones.

abundance	v_gene	j_gene	len	d_gene	CDR3nt	CDR3aa
NA	TRBV6-1	TRBJ2-3	17	TRBD1	TGTGCCAGCCCCCCCGCGGGCTACACAGGGGGTCCAGATACGCAGTATTTT	CASPPAGYTGGPDTQYF
NA	TRBV29-1	TRBJ1-2	15	NA	TGCAGCGCCAATCGGGGAAGGGATGGCAACTATGGCTACACCTTC	CSANRGRDGNYGYTF
once	TRBV13	TRBJ1-1	14	NA	TGTGCCAGCAGCTTAAATATGGAAGCCACTGAAGCTTTCTTT	CASSLNMEATEAFF
few	TRBV7-9	TRBJ1-2	16	NA	TGTGCCAGCAGCCCCACGGGGGGGGGCGGTACCTATGGCTACACCTTC	CASSPTGGGGTYGYTF
few	TRBV15	TRBJ2-7	15	TRBD1	TGTGCCACCAGCAACCAGGACAGGGATAGGAACGAGCAGTACTTC	CATSNQDRDRNEQYF
many	TRBV4-2	TRBJ2-7	16	TRBD1	TGTGCCAGCAGCCAGGCCAACCTAGGGGGCTTGGGCGAGCAGTACTTC	CASSQANLGGLGEQYF
few	TRBV15	TRBJ1-5	14	NA	TGTGCCACCAGCAGTACAGGGTTGTATCAGCCCCAGCATTTT	CATSSTGLYQPQHF
few	TRBV6-1	TRBJ2-5	14	NA	TGTGCCAGCAGTGGGTGGGACTCCCAAGAGACCCAGTACTTC	CASSGWDSQETQYF
NA	TRBV12-3/TRBV12-4	TRBJ2-3	11	NA	TGTGCCAGCGGAACCACAGATACGCAGTATTTT	CASGTTDTQYF
few	TRBV7-2	TRBJ2-3	15	TRBD1	TGTGCCAGCAGCGTGGGACAGGGGGGCACAGATACGCAGTATTTT	CASSVGQGGTDTQYF
few	TRBV4-1	TRBJ2-1	12	NA	TGCGCCAGCAGCTCTAGCGCAACAGAGCAGTTCTTC	CASSSSATEQFF
few	TRBV7-3	TRBJ2-5	13	NA	TGTGCCAGCAGCGAAGACTTATCTGGGACCCAGTACTTC	CASSEDLSGTQYF
NA	TRBV6-6	TRBJ2-1	15	NA	TGTGCCAGCAGCCAACAGCCTGGGGGGATCAATGAGCAGTTCTTC	CASSQQPGGINEQFF
few	TRBV7-9	TRBJ2-7	18	TRBD1	TGTGCCAGCAGCTTGGAGGTTCGGACCGGGACAGGGGCCTACGAGCAGTACTTC	CASSLEVRTGTGAYEQYF
few	TRBV3-1	TRBJ2-3	16	NA	TGTGCCAGCAGCAGCAAGGTCCCATTTTTTTTGGATACGCAGTATTTT	CASSSKVPFFLDTQYF
once	TRBV6-4	TRBJ2-5	15	TRBD1	TGTGCCAGCAGTGGCCCGGGACAGAAAGGGAAGACCCAGTACTTC	CASSGPGQKGKTQYF
NA	TRBV29-1	TRBJ1-5	14	NA	TGCAGCGTTTCCCTCGGGACGGGCAATCAGCCCCAGCATTTT	CSVSLGTGNQPQHF
few	TRBV6-1	TRBJ2-3	15	TRBD1	TGTGCCAGCAGTGATGGGACAGGGGGCACAGATACGCAGTATTTT	CASSDGTGGTDTQYF
NA	TRBV3-1	TRBJ1-1	13	NA	TGTGCCAGCAGCCAAGATCGGATCGCTGAAGCTTTCTTT	CASSQDRIAEAFF
few	TRBV3-1	TRBJ2-1	15	NA	TGTGCCAGCAGCCAGCTTAGGGACTCCAACAATGAGCAGTTCTTC	CASSQLRDSNNEQFF
NA	TRBV19	TRBJ2-7	15	NA	TGTGCCAGTAGTATGAAATTCAACGCCGCCTACGAGCAGTACTTC	CASSMKFNAAYEQYF
NA	TRBV10-3	TRBJ2-5	16	TRBD2	TGTGCCATCAGTGAGGGGACTAGCGGGGTATGGGAGACCCAGTACTTC	CAISEGTSGVWETQYF
few	TRBV3-1	TRBJ2-7	15	NA	TGTGCCAGCAGCCAAGATCGCGGGGGCGGCTACGAGCAGTACTTC	CASSQDRGGGYEQYF
NA	TRBV7-8	TRBJ2-7	12	NA	TGTGCCAGCAGTAGGCTAGACTACGAGCAGTACTTC	CASSRLDYEQYF
many	TRBV20-1	TRBJ2-2	14	TRBD1	TGCAGTGCTAGGGTGACAGGGGGCGCCGGGGAGCTGTTTTTT	CSARVTGGAGELFF
NA	TRBV13	TRBJ2-1	16	TRBD2	TGTGCCAGCAGCTTAGGCCCTAGCGGGAGTAGGAATGAGCAGTTCTTC	CASSLGPSGSRNEQFF
NA	TRBV6-2/TRBV6-3	TRBJ1-1	14	NA	TGTGCCAGCAGAAAAGGGACCGCGGGTGCTGAAGCTTTCTTT	CASRKGTAGAEAFF
few	TRBV5-1	TRBJ1-1	13	NA	TGCGCCAGCAGACCGCGGGCCGCTCAGGAAGCTTTCTTT	CASRPRAAQEAFF
NA	TRBV4-2	TRBJ2-1	17	NA	TGTGCCAGCAGCCCCCTCGGGGCGACGGGAGTTTTGGATGAGCAGTTCTTC	CASSPLGATGVLDEQFF
few	TRBV14	TRBJ2-3	17	TRBD2	TGTGCCAGCAACCAGCTAGGACTAGCGGATAGCACAGATACGCAGTATTTT	CASNQLGLADSTDTQYF
once	TRBV5-5	TRBJ1-1	21	NA	TGTGCCAGCAGCTTGGAGGCATTTGGGCGAAGGGGGGAAACTAAGAACACTGAAGCTTTCTTT	CASSLEAFGRRGETKNTEAFF
few	TRBV6-5	TRBJ1-2	13	NA	TGTGCCAGCAGTTACGGGACCCTCTATGTTCGCACCTTC	CASSYGTLYVRTF
NA	TRBV10-3	TRBJ2-1	16	TRBD1	TGTGCCATCAGTGAGTCTGGACAGGGATCTGGGGATGAGCAGTTCTTC	CAISESGQGSGDEQFF
many	TRBV24-1	TRBJ2-7	14	NA	TGTGCCACCAGTGGGGCAGGGAGGAGCAATGAGCAGTACTTC	CATSGAGRSNEQYF
NA	TRBV6-1	TRBJ1-5	14	NA	TGTGCCAGCAGTGTTTGGGGGGAAGGTCAGCCCCAGCATTTT	CASSVWGEGQPQHF
many	TRBV5-1	TRBJ2-1	20	TRBD1	TGCGCCAGCAGCAAAGCCGCGAGGGGGCCCACTTCGAGCTCCTACAATGAGCAGTTCTTC	CASSKAARGPTSSSYNEQFF
many	TRBV12-3/TRBV12-4	TRBJ1-1	16	TRBD1	TGTGCCAGCAGTTTACAACCGAGGACAGGGAACACTGAAGCTTTCTTT	CASSLQPRTGNTEAFF
few	TRBV29-1	TRBJ1-1	12	NA	TGCAGCGTTGTCCGAGGTGGAGGAATGGCTTTCTTT	CSVVRGGGMAFF
NA	TRBV4-3	TRBJ2-7	15	TRBD1	TGCGCCAGCAGCCAAACAGGGGGCGGGATCTACGAGCAGTACTTC	CASSQTGGGIYEQYF
NA	TRBV2	TRBJ1-5	12	NA	TGTGCCAGCAGGAGGGTCGATCAGCCCCAGCATTTT	CASRRVDQPQHF
NA	TRBV6-2/TRBV6-3	TRBJ1-5	12	TRBD1	TGTGCCAGCAGGACAGGGAATCAGCCCCAGCATTTT	CASRTGNQPQHF
NA	TRBV7-9	TRBJ1-2	13	NA	TGTGCCAGCAGCTTTGGCACGGTTAATGGCTACACCTTC	CASSFGTVNGYTF
few	TRBV9	TRBJ1-1	15	NA	TGTGCCAGCAGCCCAGCGGACGGAGTGAGTACTGAAGCTTTCTTT	CASSPADGVSTEAFF
NA	TRBV11-2	TRBJ2-3	14	TRBD2	TGTGCCAGCAGCTTAACTGGGACTAGTTCTACGCAGTATTTT	CASSLTGTSSTQYF
NA	TRBV19	TRBJ2-1	12	NA	TGTGCCAGTAGAGGCAGGACTAATGAGCAGTTCTTC	CASRGRTNEQFF
few	TRBV7-9	TRBJ2-3	14	NA	TGTGCCAGCAGCCCTTCGACCCACACAGATACGCAGTATTTT	CASSPSTHTDTQYF
NA	TRBV20-1	TRBJ1-1	14	TRBD1	TGCAGTGCTAGAGAAACAGGGGGCCTCACTGAAGCTTTCTTT	CSARETGGLTEAFF
few	TRBV9	TRBJ2-3	16	NA	TGTGCCAGCAGCGTGGGGGTCCGGGGTTTCACAGATACGCAGTATTTT	CASSVGVRGFTDTQYF
NA	TRBV7-6	TRBJ2-7	16	NA	TGTGCCAGCAGCTTAGCAGGGTTGGGCCAAGGCAACGAGCAGTACTTC	CASSLAGLGQGNEQYF
many	TRBV7-2	TRBJ2-7	15	TRBD2	TGTGCCAGCAGCTCACCCGGGACTAGCGGCTACGAGCAGTACTTC	CASSSPGTSGYEQYF
few	TRBV5-1	TRBJ2-1	19	TRBD2	TGCGCCAGCAGCCCTCAGTATCCCCCGACGCTAGCGGATTACAATGAGCAGTTCTTC	CASSPQYPPTLADYNEQFF
NA	TRBV12-3/TRBV12-4	TRBJ1-4	12	NA	TGTGCCAGCAGTTCCCTGAGGGAAAAACTGTTTTTT	CASSSLREKLFF
NA	TRBV12-3/TRBV12-4	TRBJ1-5	17	NA	TGTGCCAGCACTCCAGATGGACCAAGGGTGGGCAATCAGCCCCAGCATTTT	CASTPDGPRVGNQPQHF
few	TRBV12-3/TRBV12-4	TRBJ2-5	15	TRBD1	TGTGCCAGCAGTTACGGGACAGGGGTGTCCGAGACCCAGTACTTC	CASSYGTGVSETQYF
NA	TRBV7-2	TRBJ2-3	13	TRBD1	TGTGCCAGCAGCGGACAGGGGTCCGATACGCAGTATTTT	CASSGQGSDTQYF
few	TRBV27	TRBJ2-7	15	NA	TGTGCCAGCAGCCCTCAGGGGCTAGCGGTAGTCGAGCAGTACTTC	CASSPQGLAVVEQYF
NA	TRBV4-1	TRBJ2-2	12	TRBD2	TGCGCCAGCAGGGGGGGGTCCGGGGAGCTGTTTTTT	CASRGGSGELFF
NA	TRBV20-1	TRBJ1-2	14	NA	TGCAGTGCTAGGGACCCCCTGGGGCCCTATGGCTACACCTTC	CSARDPLGPYGYTF
few	TRBV5-1	TRBJ2-7	15	TRBD1	TGCGCCAGCAGACTATCGACAGGGGCCCACTACGAGCAGTACTTC	CASRLSTGAHYEQYF